The text below deals with one T cell receptor beta chain. Its antigen is currently unknown. The data belong to a study of T-cell reconstitution after alpha-beta-depleted transplantation in children. Study findings and constraints: Several hundred expanded graft clones reportedly gave rise to the alpha-beta T cells present about two months after transplant. Diversity and T-cell counts at one year after transplant derived mostly from new T cells.

Trimming at V came to 4 bases and at J to 5 bases, leaving 4 bases not matched to a gene. Per germline, CDR1 MGHRA and CDR2 YSYEKL. This CDR3 has 15 residues. A TCRbeta library incorporating unique molecular identifiers was prepared. Using its own MiXCR run on the PCR reads, TCRdb lists one record per CDR3 protein. The table has 700,000 to 850,000 distinct CDR3 sequences, 16% seen once; the top ten hold around 4.5%. The genes are TRBV4-1 and TRBJ2-7; 14 positions match TRBD2. The clonotype originates from a male patient under 18 who had a stem cell transplant for acute lymphoblastic leukemia, so the T cells may come from the graft donor. Sequencing was performed on PBMCs, mostly from graft donor cells, taken 360 days after TCRalphabeta/CD19-depleted stem cell transplant. For the CDR3, the DNA is TGCGCCAGCAGCCGGGGGACTAGCGGGAGTAACGAGCAGTACTTC. It is translated as CASSRGTSGSNEQYF.